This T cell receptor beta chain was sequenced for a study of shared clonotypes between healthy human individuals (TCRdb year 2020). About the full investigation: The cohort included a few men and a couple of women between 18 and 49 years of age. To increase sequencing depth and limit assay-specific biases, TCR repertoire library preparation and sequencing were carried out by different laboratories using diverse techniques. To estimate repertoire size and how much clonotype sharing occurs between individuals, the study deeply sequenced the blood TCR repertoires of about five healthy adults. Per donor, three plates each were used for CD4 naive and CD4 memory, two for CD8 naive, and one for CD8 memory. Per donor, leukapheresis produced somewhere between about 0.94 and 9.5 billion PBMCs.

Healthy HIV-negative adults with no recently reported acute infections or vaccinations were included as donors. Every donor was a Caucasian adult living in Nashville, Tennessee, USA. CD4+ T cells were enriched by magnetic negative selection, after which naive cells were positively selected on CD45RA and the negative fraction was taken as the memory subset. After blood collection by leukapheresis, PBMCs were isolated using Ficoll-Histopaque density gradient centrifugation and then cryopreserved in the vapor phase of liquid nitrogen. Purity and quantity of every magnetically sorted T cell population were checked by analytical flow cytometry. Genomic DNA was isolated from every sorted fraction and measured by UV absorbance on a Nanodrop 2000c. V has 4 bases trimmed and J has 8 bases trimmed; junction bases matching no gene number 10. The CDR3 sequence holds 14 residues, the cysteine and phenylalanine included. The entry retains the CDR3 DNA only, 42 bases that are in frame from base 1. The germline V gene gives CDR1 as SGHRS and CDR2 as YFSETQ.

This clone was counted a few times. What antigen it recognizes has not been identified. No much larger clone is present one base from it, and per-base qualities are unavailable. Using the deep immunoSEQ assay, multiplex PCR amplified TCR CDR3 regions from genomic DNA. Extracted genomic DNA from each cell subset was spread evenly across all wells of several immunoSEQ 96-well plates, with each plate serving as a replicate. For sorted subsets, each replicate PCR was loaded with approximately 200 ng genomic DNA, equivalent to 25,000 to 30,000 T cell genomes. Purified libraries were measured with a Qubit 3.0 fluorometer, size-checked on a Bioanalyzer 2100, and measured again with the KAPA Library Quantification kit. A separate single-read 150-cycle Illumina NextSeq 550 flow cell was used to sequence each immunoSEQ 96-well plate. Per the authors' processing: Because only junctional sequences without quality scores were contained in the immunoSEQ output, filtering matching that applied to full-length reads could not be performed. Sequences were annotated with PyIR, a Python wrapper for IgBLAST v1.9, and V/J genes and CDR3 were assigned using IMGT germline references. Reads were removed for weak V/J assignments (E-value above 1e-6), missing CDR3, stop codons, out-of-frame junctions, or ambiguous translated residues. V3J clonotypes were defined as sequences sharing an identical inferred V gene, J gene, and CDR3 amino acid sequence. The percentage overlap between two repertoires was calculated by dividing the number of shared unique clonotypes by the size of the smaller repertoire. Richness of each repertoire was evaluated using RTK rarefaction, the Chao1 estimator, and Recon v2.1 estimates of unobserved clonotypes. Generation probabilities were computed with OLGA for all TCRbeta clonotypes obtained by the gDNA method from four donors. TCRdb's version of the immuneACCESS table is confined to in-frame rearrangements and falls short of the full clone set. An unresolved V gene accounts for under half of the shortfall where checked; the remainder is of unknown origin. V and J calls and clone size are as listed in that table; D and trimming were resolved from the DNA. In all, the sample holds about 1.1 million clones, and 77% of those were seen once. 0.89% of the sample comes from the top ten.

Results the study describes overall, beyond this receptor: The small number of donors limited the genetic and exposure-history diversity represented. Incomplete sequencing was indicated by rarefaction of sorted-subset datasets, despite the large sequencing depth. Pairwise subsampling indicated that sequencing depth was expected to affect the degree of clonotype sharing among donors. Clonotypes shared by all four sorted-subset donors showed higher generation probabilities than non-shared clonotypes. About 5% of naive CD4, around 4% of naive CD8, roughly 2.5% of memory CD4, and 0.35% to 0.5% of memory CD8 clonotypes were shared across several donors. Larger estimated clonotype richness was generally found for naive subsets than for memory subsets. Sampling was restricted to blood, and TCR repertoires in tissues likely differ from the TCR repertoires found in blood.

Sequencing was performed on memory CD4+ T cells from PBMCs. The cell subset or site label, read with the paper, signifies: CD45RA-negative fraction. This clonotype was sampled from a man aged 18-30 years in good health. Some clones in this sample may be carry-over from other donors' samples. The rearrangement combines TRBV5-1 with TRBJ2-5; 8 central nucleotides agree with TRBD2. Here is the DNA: TGCGCCAGCAGCAAAGCCCAGCGGGAGTCTACCCAGTACTTC. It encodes CASSKAQRESTQYF. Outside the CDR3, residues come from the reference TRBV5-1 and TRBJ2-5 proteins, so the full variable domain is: KAGVTQTPRYLIKTRGQQVTLSCSPISGHRSVSWYQQTPGQGLQFLFEYFSETQRNKGNFPGRFSGRQFSNSRSEMNVSTLELGDSALYLCASSKAQRESTQYFGPGTRLLVL.